One and the same sample provided the 18 T cell receptor beta chains below, sequenced in a study of cytomegalovirus exposure and HLA in healthy donors. The PCR contained 60 Vbeta and 13 Jbeta primers. Clones were read by immunoSEQ multiplex PCR, and TCRdb kept only the in-frame ones, dropping some. The sample has approximately 160,000 clones; about 80% are singletons. The sequencing sample was made of PBMCs. The receptors derive from a man aged 30 to 45 in good health and CMV-seropositive.

The chain combines TRBV2 with TRBJ1-2; D gene unclear. This CDR3 comprises 11 residues. Germline values: CDR1 SNHLY, CDR2 FYNNEI. V lost 6 bases, J lost 2 bases, and 4 bases lay in between. The CDR3 DNA reads TGTGCCAGCAGCTCGAACTATGGCTACACCTTC. This codes for CASSSNYGYTF.

The J gene is TRBJ2-7, the V gene TRBV30, with 9 nucleotides matching TRBD1. Germline values: CDR1 GTSNPN, CDR2 SVGIG (reference sequence). The CDR3 covers 13 residues. Germline trimming cut 8 bases from V and 4 bases from J; bases unmatched to any gene: 9. The CDR3 protein is CALGGTGLYEQYF. In DNA form, the CDR3 reads TGTGCCCTCGGCGGGACAGGGTTATACGAGCAGTACTTC.

The chain combines TRBV10-3 with TRBJ1-2; TRBD1 matches at 8 bases. There are 15 residues in the CDR3. In germline, CDR1 is ENHRY, CDR2 SYGVKD. V lost 0 bases to trimming and J lost 5 bases; unmatched junction nucleotides: 5. CDR3 amino acids: CAISESGQGAYGYTF. The DNA for the CDR3 is TGTGCCATCAGTGAGTCCGGACAGGGTGCTTATGGCTACACCTTC.

Turning to this clone: Germline and junction disagree at one end, which may indicate a read error. This rearrangement joins TRBV7-9 to TRBJ2-3, with D unresolved. The CDR3 is 15 residues long. CDR1 and CDR2 (germline): SEHNR, FQNEAQ (reference sequence). The CDR3 loop is CSSSFRSFNTDTQYF. The CDR3 DNA is TGTTCCAGCAGCTTCCGTAGCTTCAACACAGATACGCAGTATTTT.

The chain recombines TRBV27 with TRBJ2-3; TRBD1 matches at 7 bases. Germline assignment: CDR1 MNHEY and CDR2 SMNVEV (reference sequence). The CDR3 is 12 amino acids. V was pared by 10 bases and J by 4 bases, with 5 bases of the junction left unmatched. CDR3 loop: CAIGTDSDTQYF. CDR3 nucleotides: TGTGCCATAGGGACAGATTCAGATACGCAGTATTTT.

The chain uses TRBV7-2 and TRBJ2-2, with TRBD2 matching over 11 bases. The ends lost 6 bases at V and 6 bases at J; junction bases unmatched: 6. In germline, CDR1 is SGHTA, CDR2 FQGNSA. The CDR3 is made up of 15 amino acids. The CDR3 protein is CASRLAGGRAGELFF. The CDR3 region has the DNA TGTGCCAGCAGGCTAGCGGGGGGTCGGGCCGGGGAGCTGTTTTTT. The complete variable domain, with remaining parts taken from reference TRBV7-2 and TRBJ2-2, reads GAGVSQSPSNKVTEKGKDVELRCDPISGHTALYWYRQSLGQGLEFLIYFQGNSAPDKSGLPSDRFSAERTGGSVSTLTIQRTQQEDSAVYLCASRLAGGRAGELFFGEGSRLTVL.

The rearrangement uses TRBV6-6 and TRBJ1-2, with TRBD1 matching over 9 bases. CDR3 length: 15 amino acids. Germline CDR1 MNHNY, CDR2 SVGAGI (reference sequence). V gave up 4 bases and J gave up 4 bases; unmatched junction bases: 7. The CDR3 sequence: CASSWDRARGYGYTF. The CDR3 DNA follows: TGTGCCAGCAGTTGGGACAGGGCCCGGGGCTATGGCTACACCTTC.

This clone has a handful of counts. The chain links TRBV2 to TRBJ2-5, with 9 nucleotides matching TRBD1. Per the germline V gene, CDR1 is SNHLY and CDR2 is FYNNEI. The junction had 6 bases not matched to a gene; V was cut back by 0 bases and J by 4 bases. CDR3 size: 16 residues. The CDR3 here is CASSEAGQGSGETQYF. CDR3 nucleotides: TGTGCCAGCAGTGAAGCCGGACAGGGGTCTGGAGAGACCCAGTACTTC.

The chain couples TRBV7-2 to TRBJ2-7, with a tentative D call TRBD2 (7 bases). The length of the CDR3 is 14 residues. The V gene's germline CDR1 is SGHTA and CDR2 FQGNSA. Trimming pared 5 bases from V and 7 bases from J, leaving 18 bases between. Here the CDR3 reads CASSPRGGRREQYF. DNA of the CDR3: TGTGCCAGCAGCCCTAGGGGGGGGCGGAGGGAGCAGTACTTC.

This sequence joins TRBV5-6 and TRBJ2-2; the D gene is possibly TRBD1 (5 bases). Trimming took 0 bases from V and 5 from J, leaving 14 bases between them. Germline loops: CDR1 SGHDT, CDR2 YYEEEE. CDR3 length: 16 residues. CDR3 nucleotide sequence: TGTGCCAGCAGCTTGGTCCGTCTGAAGGGGACCGGGGAGCTGTTTTTT. Translating gives CASSLVRLKGTGELFF.

V is TRBV15 and J is TRBJ2-1; TRBD2 matches at 10 bases. V was clipped by 3 bases and J by 6 bases; unmatched bases: 8. Germline V gene sequence: CDR1 LNHNV, CDR2 YYDKDF (reference sequence). This CDR3 has 16 amino acids. CDR3: CATSSATLAGVNEQFF. For the CDR3, the DNA is TGTGCCACCAGCAGCGCTACCCTAGCGGGAGTCAATGAGCAGTTCTTC.

The chain links TRBV28 to TRBJ1-5; D call uncertain. Per the germline V gene, CDR1 is MDHEN and CDR2 is SYDVKM. CDR3 length equals 15 residues. Trimming removed 2 bases at V and 0 bases at J, with 8 bases between. The CDR3 bases are TGTGCCAGCAGTTTAGGCGGGAATAGCAATCAGCCCCAGCATTTT. Encoded protein: CASSLGGNSNQPQHF.

The rearrangement joins TRBV5-6 to TRBJ2-1; TRBD2 matches 10 bases. With V trimmed by 1 base and J by 0 bases, 4 bases remained unmatched. Per germline, CDR1 SGHDT and CDR2 YYEEEE. The CDR3 totals 17 residues. DNA of the CDR3: TGTGCCAGCAGCTTGACTAGCGGGACCAACTCCTACAATGAGCAGTTCTTC. Residues: CASSLTSGTNSYNEQFF.

This chain uses TRBV21-1 with TRBJ2-5; TRBD1 is taken as the D call from the table, unchecked against the DNA. TRBV21-1 is a recognized pseudogene. CDR3 length: 16 residues. The CDR3 bases are TGTGCCAGCAGATACCGGACAGGGGGACCGCAAGAGACCCAGTACTTC. This encodes CASRYRTGGPQETQYF.

This clone was counted once. The chain combines TRBV11-2 with TRBJ1-2, with 9 nucleotides matching TRBD1. Per germline, CDR1 SGHAT and CDR2 FQNNGV. This CDR3 is built from 14 residues. V was pared by 4 bases and J by 6 bases, with 6 bases of the junction left unmatched. DNA for the CDR3: TGTGCCAGCAGCTCTATAGACAGGGGGGATGGCTACACCTTC. This gives the protein CASSSIDRGDGYTF. Based on the CDR3 plus reference TRBV11-2 and TRBJ1-2, the full variable domain is EAGVAQSPRYKIIEKRQSVAFWCNPISGHATLYWYQQILGQGPKLLIQFQNNGVVDDSQLPKDRFSAERLKGVDSTLKIQPAKLEDSAVYLCASSSIDRGDGYTFGSGTRLTVV.

This clone was seen only a few times. This chain uses TRBV11-3 with TRBJ2-7; D may be TRBD1 (6 bases). V dropped 5 bases and J dropped 6 bases, with 23 bases sitting between them. The germline V gene has CDR1 SGHNT and CDR2 YENEEA. This CDR3 is 16 amino acids long. Here the CDR3 reads CASSKSRSGVGGEQYF. DNA of the CDR3: TGTGCCAGCAGCAAAAGTAGGTCAGGGGTCGGAGGCGAGCAGTACTTC.

This chain links TRBV5-1 with TRBJ2-5, with 8 bases fitting TRBD2. The end of the DNA is better explained by TRBJ2-7, so the J call may be wrong. Germline V gives CDR1 SGHRS, CDR2 YFSETQ. CDR3 length: 15 residues. The CDR3 DNA sequence: TGCGCCAGCCGAAGCCTAGCGGGTGCCGCCTACGAGCAGTACTTC. Its translation: CASRSLAGAAYEQYF.

This chain connects TRBV19 to TRBJ2-5; possibly TRBD2 for D (5 bases). CDR1 is LNHDA, CDR2 SQIVND, per germline (reference sequence). This CDR3 contains 14 residues. The V end lost 5 bases, the J end lost 2 bases, and 12 bases lay between the germline ends. The CDR3 loop is CASSPRTYQETQYF. In nucleotides, the CDR3 is TGTGCCAGTAGTCCCAGGACTTATCAAGAGACCCAGTACTTC.